Listed here are 9 T cell receptor beta chains from one sample, sequenced in a study of graft-versus-host responses after intestinal transplantation. Generated by immunoSEQ multiplex PCR, the TCRdb table keeps only in-frame clones and is missing some. This table has more than 50,000 clones, about 90% appearing once. The starting material was PBMCs, obtained approximately 660 days after intestinal transplant. The receptors derive from a human patient who received an intestinal transplant, so some T cells may come from the graft donor.

V is TRBV2 and J is TRBJ1-4; D is unresolved. The CDR3 covers 15 residues. The V end lost 2 bases, the J end lost 5 bases, and 12 bases lay between the germline ends. Looked up from germline, CDR1 is SNHLY and CDR2 is FYNNEI. The CDR3: CASSEWQPKNEKLFF. The CDR3 DNA follows: TGTGCCAGCAGTGAATGGCAGCCTAAGAATGAAAAACTGTTTTTT.

J is TRBJ2-2 and V is TRBV9, with 7 bases that match TRBD2. Germline V lookup: CDR1 SGDLS, CDR2 YYNGEE. This CDR3 spans 19 amino acids. After removal of 1 base from V and 0 bases from J, the junction contained 12 bases not matched to a gene. The CDR3 sequence: CASSVIPLAGVSNTGELFF. In DNA, the CDR3 is TGTGCCAGCAGCGTAATCCCTCTTGCGGGGGTGTCGAACACCGGGGAGCTGTTTTTT.

V usage is TRBV6-5 and J usage is TRBJ1-4; 10 positions match TRBD1. The CDR3 loop spans 14 amino acids. After removal of 6 bases from V and 7 bases from J, the junction contained 5 bases not matched to a gene. The germline V gene has CDR1 MNHEY and CDR2 SVGAGI. In DNA form, the CDR3 reads TGTGCCAGCAGCGGGACAGGGGCCCGTGAAAAACTGTTTTTT. Amino acids: CASSGTGAREKLFF.

This clone has only one observation. This chain uses TRBV5-6 with TRBJ2-2; D might be TRBD1 or TRBD2, each matching 5 bases. V was shortened by 1 base and J by 5 bases, with 12 bases between the two germline ends. The CDR3 contains 15 residues. The germline V gene has CDR1 SGHDT and CDR2 YYEEEE. CDR3 sequence (DNA): TGTGCCAGCAGCTTGTCTGGGGGTTGGACCGGGGAGCTGTTTTTT. Its protein is CASSLSGGWTGELFF.

The chain joins TRBV19 to TRBJ1-2; D is ambiguous. The CDR3 spans 15 residues. Germline CDR1 reads LNHDA; CDR2 reads SQIVND (reference sequence). V shed 3 bases and J shed 0 bases, with 11 bases lying between them. CDR3: CASSISRNTNYGYTF. CDR3 sequence (DNA): TGTGCCAGTAGTATCTCCCGGAACACTAACTATGGCTACACCTTC.

V gene TRBV29-1 combines with J gene TRBJ2-7; a possible D gene is TRBD1 (5 bases). The CDR3 sequence is 9 residues long. In germline, CDR1 is SQVTM, CDR2 ANQGSEA. Deletions cut 6 bases from V and 7 bases from J, with 7 bases between. The CDR3 here is CSVDSEQYF. In DNA, the CDR3 is TGCAGCGTCGACAGTGAGCAGTACTTC.

V is TRBV7-9 and J is TRBJ1-1; D is possibly TRBD1 (5 bases). The CDR3 is 13 residues long. Germline CDR1 SEHNR, CDR2 FQNEAQ (reference sequence). With 6 bases removed from V and 1 base from J, the gap between germline ends came to 9 bases. The CDR3 DNA follows: TGTGCCAGCAGATGGGACTCGAACACTGAAGCTTTCTTT. Protein product: CASRWDSNTEAFF. Based on the CDR3 plus reference TRBV7-9 and TRBJ1-1, the full variable domain is DTGVSQNPRHKITKRGQNVTFRCDPISEHNRLYWYRQTLGQGPEFLTYFQNEAQLEKSRLLSDRFSAERPKGSFSTLEIQRTEQGDSAMYLCASRWDSNTEAFFGQGTRLTVV.

The V and J genes are TRBV6-4 and TRBJ2-2; 9 nucleotides align to TRBD2. This CDR3 has 16 residues. Unmatched junction bases numbered 1, after V lost 0 bases and J lost 2 bases. CDR1 is MRHNA, CDR2 SNTAGT, per germline. The CDR3 DNA is TGTGCCAGCAGTGACTCAGCGGGGGGAAACACCGGGGAGCTGTTTTTT. This codes for CASSDSAGGNTGELFF.

The chain couples TRBV15 to TRBJ2-5; 11 positions match TRBD2. After removal of 0 bases from V and 5 bases from J, the junction contained 2 bases not matched to a gene. This CDR3 has 15 residues. Per the germline V gene, CDR1 is LNHNV and CDR2 is YYDKDF (reference sequence). CDR3 coding DNA: TGTGCCACCAGCAGAGATAGCGGGGGGGCCGAGACCCAGTACTTC. It is translated as CATSRDSGGAETQYF.